The clone carrying this T cell receptor beta chain has only a few counts. Its antigen is not known. Repertoires were generated with immunoSEQ multiplex PCR, while TCRdb's copy carries only in-frame clones and drops some. The sample includes more than 5,500 clones, around 75% of them seen just once. Stated time point: 2015-2016 season, 7 days after influenza vaccination. CDR3 size: 14 residues. After removal of 2 bases from V and 2 bases from J, the junction contained 3 bases not matched to a gene. CDR1 is SGHVS, CDR2 FNYEAQ, per germline. This sample is drawn from a study of follicular helper T cells after annual influenza vaccination. Regarding the study as a whole: Rare clonotypes were missed; only roughly 9.5-23% of cells gave TCRB. Yearly vaccinations repeatedly recalled conserved clonotypes in ICOS+CD38+ cTfh.

This chain connects TRBV7-6 to TRBJ2-7; TRBD1 matches at 7 bases. The clonotype originates from an adult who received the influenza vaccine. This material consisted of CXCR5- memory CD4+ T cells sorted from blood, taken 7 days after influenza vaccination. The CDR3 DNA is TGTGCCAGCAGCTTACGACAGGGACCCTACGAGCAGTACTTC. Protein sequence: CASSLRQGPYEQYF.